A selection of T cell receptor beta chains follows, all from one sample in a study of blood T cell repertoires in COVID-19. Clones were read by immunoSEQ multiplex PCR, and TCRdb kept only the in-frame ones, dropping some. The data hold about 330,000 clones, with about 82% observed a single time. Specimen: peripheral blood. The origin of the receptors is a woman aged 45 to 65 with acute or convalescent COVID-19. Each CDR3 is given with its conserved first and last residue. The D gene is left open where the match is weak.

CDR3 protein,J gene,V gene,D gene
CAWSTGYYGYTF,TRBJ1-2,TRBV30,NA
CASSPGLAGEETQYF,TRBJ2-5,TRBV11-2,TRBD2
CASSPGGTGAPGELFF,TRBJ2-2,TRBV5-1,TRBD1
CASSLVRRQGIYEQYF,TRBJ2-7,TRBV7-8,NA
CASSQTNSNQPQHF,TRBJ1-5,TRBV2,NA
CAIRKLGQTVNEQFF,TRBJ2-1,TRBV10-3,NA
CASSLFGTGGFRSPLHF,TRBJ1-6,TRBV7-9,TRBD1
CASSLTTGTADEKLFF,TRBJ1-4,TRBV18,TRBD1
CASSLGQLSGNTIYF,TRBJ1-3,TRBV25-1,NA
CASSFRGSGYTF,TRBJ1-2,TRBV7-9,NA
CASSSRINYGYTF,TRBJ1-2,TRBV12-3/TRBV12-4,NA
CASSRDSVSYEQYF,TRBJ2-7,TRBV19,TRBD1
CASSFGTSGISYNEQFF,TRBJ2-1,TRBV5-1,TRBD2
CASSLRGSDEQYF,TRBJ2-7,TRBV5-1,NA
CASSLGLAKETQYF,TRBJ2-5,TRBV7-9,TRBD2
CASRIGLAGGLDTGELFF,TRBJ2-2,TRBV10-1,TRBD2
CASSLSGEDTQYF,TRBJ2-3,TRBV5-4,NA